These 16 T cell receptor beta chains share one sample of origin, sequenced in a study of human T cells and chemical hapten exposure. TCRdb processed the RACE reads anew with MiXCR; each CDR3 protein has one entry. The table has some 170,000 distinct CDR3 sequences, around a quarter seen once. Indicated time point: patch test 3, about 24 weeks after DPC sensitization. As to treatment: therapeutic diphenylcyclopropenone sensitization with weekly scalp DPC. Sequencing used whole blood, obtained in connection with sensitization to the hapten diphenylcyclopropenone (DPC). These receptors originate from a woman between 18 and 29 years old with alopecia areata. Some clones in this sample may be carry-over from other donors' samples.

This clonotype has more than one count but fewer than ten. This chain links TRBV2 with TRBJ1-4; the match to TRBD1 covers 7 bases. Germline V gene data show CDR1 as SNHLY and CDR2 as FYNNEI. Germline trimming cut 8 bases from V and 7 bases from J; bases unmatched to any gene: 4. The CDR3 is 12 residues long. DNA for the CDR3: TGTGCCAGCGGACACAGGGGTGAAAAACTGTTTTTT. This gives the protein CASGHRGEKLFF.

CDR3 in DNA: TGTGCCAGCAGCTTACTAGCGGGTACCGGGGAGCTGTTTTTT. Translating it yields CASSLLAGTGELFF. The V and J genes are TRBV7-8 and TRBJ2-2; 8 positions agree with TRBD2. Losses at the gene ends were 2 bases for V and 5 bases for J; bases not matched to a gene: 1. This CDR3 region has 14 residues. CDR1 is SGHVS, CDR2 FQNEAQ, per germline.

This clonotype appeared a few times. This chain uses TRBV4-3 with TRBJ1-6, with D hard to call. The CDR3 loop spans 14 amino acids. The germline V gene encodes CDR1 LGHNA and CDR2 YSLEER. The germline V and J ends were trimmed by 2 bases and 10 bases, with 12 bases remaining between them. CDR3 residues: CASSQPERNSPLHF. CDR3 nucleotide sequence: TGCGCCAGCAGCCAACCCGAAAGGAACTCACCCCTCCACTTT.

This chain connects TRBV4-1 to TRBJ2-7; 7 bases fit TRBD2. This CDR3 contains 14 residues. Trimming cost V 4 bases and J 0 bases; bases outside gene matches: 3. In germline, CDR1 is MGHRA, CDR2 YSYEKL. CDR3 sequence reads: CASSLRTSSYEQYF. The CDR3 DNA sequence: TGCGCCAGCAGCCTTAGGACTAGCTCCTACGAGCAGTACTTC.

The rearrangement uses TRBV4-3 and TRBJ2-3, with D unresolved. Germline V gene lookup returns CDR1 LGHNA and CDR2 YSLEER. The V and J ends lost 1 base and 4 bases respectively, with 6 bases between them. This CDR3 is 13 amino acids long. CDR3 coding DNA: TGCGCCAGCAGCCAAGGATCGGCAGATACGCAGTATTTT. Translating gives CASSQGSADTQYF.

This clonotype appeared a few times. The chain recombines TRBV20-1 with TRBJ2-5, with 10 bases fitting TRBD2. The ends lost 3 bases at V and 4 bases at J; junction bases unmatched: 5. Germline CDR1 is DFQATT and CDR2 is SNEGSKA (reference sequence). CDR3 size: 14 residues. CDR3 in amino acids: CSARVAGGGETQYF. For the CDR3, the DNA is TGCAGTGCTAGGGTAGCGGGAGGAGGAGAGACCCAGTACTTC.

This clonotype turned up a few times. The chain employs TRBV29-1 and TRBJ1-1; possibly TRBD1 for D (6 bases). Per the germline V gene, CDR1 is SQVTM and CDR2 is ANQGSEA. V was pared by 0 bases and J by 8 bases, with 16 bases between. This CDR3 comprises 14 residues. CDR3 sequence reads: CSVEDGFLRGEAFF. The CDR3 DNA sequence: TGCAGCGTTGAAGATGGGTTCCTTAGGGGGGAAGCTTTCTTT.

This clonotype came up a few times. The chain is built from TRBV5-1 and TRBJ2-3; no clear D gene. The CDR3 is 16 residues long. Germline CDR1 and CDR2: SGHRS and YFSETQ. The V end lost 1 base, the J end lost 0 bases, and 12 bases lay between the germline ends. CDR3 in amino acids: CASSLTSGISTDTQYF. The CDR3 DNA is TGCGCCAGCAGCTTGACGTCGGGTATTAGCACAGATACGCAGTATTTT.

The V and J genes are TRBV2 and TRBJ2-1; D gene ambiguous. CDR3 length: 13 amino acids. Trimming pared 4 bases from V and 2 bases from J, leaving 6 bases between. The germline CDR1 and CDR2 sequences are SNHLY and FYNNEI. CDR3 in amino acids: CASSGTAYNEQFF. DNA of the CDR3: TGTGCCAGCAGTGGAACGGCCTACAATGAGCAGTTCTTC.

This clonotype has only a few counts. The J gene is TRBJ2-7, the V gene TRBV20-1; D is possibly TRBD2 (5 bases). This CDR3 has 13 amino acids. From germline, CDR1 is DFQATT and CDR2 SNEGSKA (reference sequence). The V gene lost 1 base and the J gene lost 4 bases, with 11 bases spanning the gap. CDR3 bases: TGCAGTGCTAGAGGAGGGCAGGCTTACGAGCAGTACTTC. It translates to CSARGGQAYEQYF.

This chain connects TRBV27 to TRBJ2-7; tentative D call: TRBD2 (5 bases). CDR3 length equals 14 residues. Germline assignment: CDR1 MNHEY and CDR2 SMNVEV (reference sequence). V was cut by 5 bases and J by 2 bases, with 13 bases left in between. The CDR3 bases are TGTGCCAGCAGTGAGGGATTTGGGACCTACGAGCAGTACTTC. Its protein product is CASSEGFGTYEQYF.

This clonotype has a handful of counts. The chain carries TRBV7-3 and TRBJ2-3, with D possibly TRBD2 on 5 matching bases. CDR1 is SGHTA, CDR2 FQGTGA, per germline. Deletions cut 1 base from V and 0 bases from J, with 8 bases between. The CDR3 is made up of 15 amino acids. CDR3 residues: CASSLIGKSTDTQYF. CDR3 DNA sequence: TGTGCCAGCAGCTTAATCGGGAAGAGCACAGATACGCAGTATTTT.

The J gene is TRBJ2-1, the V gene TRBV20-1, with 12 bases fitting TRBD2. CDR1 and CDR2 from the germline V gene are DFQATT and SNEGSKA (reference sequence). The CDR3 has 15 residues. The V and J ends lost 4 bases and 6 bases, in that order; junction bases with no gene match: 7. CDR3 DNA: TGCAGTGCTAATCCGCTAGCGGGGGGGCCCAATGAGCAGTTCTTC. Protein product: CSANPLAGGPNEQFF.

This clonotype was counted only a few times. The chain joins TRBV25-1 to TRBJ2-5; 8 bases are shared with TRBD2. Germline V lookup: CDR1 MGHDK, CDR2 SYGVNS. This CDR3 contains 14 residues. Unmatched junction bases numbered 4, after V lost 5 bases and J lost 2 bases. The CDR3 bases are TGTGCCAGCAGTTACGGCGGGGGGCAAGAGACCCAGTACTTC. It codes for CASSYGGGQETQYF.

This clonotype has just a few counts. V and J are TRBV27 and TRBJ2-7, with D tentatively TRBD1 or TRBD2 (6 bases each). The CDR3 extends over 14 amino acids. V was cut by 8 bases and J by 2 bases, with 16 bases left in between. In germline, CDR1 is MNHEY, CDR2 SMNVEV (reference sequence). The CDR3 DNA reads TGTGCCAGCTATGATGATAGGGGGGCCTACGAGCAGTACTTC. It translates to CASYDDRGAYEQYF.

This clonotype was detected only a few times. The gene calls are TRBV6-2 or TRBV6-3 and TRBJ1-5; no definite D call. Looked up from germline, CDR1 is MNHEY and CDR2 is SVGEGT. Trimming shortened V by 2 bases and J by 4 bases, and 9 bases separated the two germline ends. CDR3 length: 14 residues. CDR3 nucleotides: TGTGCCAGCAGTTACGTTTCCTCAAATCAGCCCCAGCATTTT. It yields the protein CASSYVSSNQPQHF.